A selection of T cell receptor beta chains follows, all from one sample in a study of blood T cell repertoires in COVID-19. Using immunoSEQ multiplex PCR, the repertoire was profiled, and TCRdb retains in-frame clones only, with some absent. The sample has 150,000 to 200,000 clones, around 85% seen once. Sequenced: peripheral blood. All receptors come from a human donor with active or convalescent COVID-19. The donor label of this sample is uncertain. Each CDR3 is given with its conserved first and last residue. The order of the fields is D gene, V gene, clone size, CDR3 length, J gene, CDR3 DNA, CDR3 protein. A D gene is named only where the DNA matches it firmly. Size values are once, few and many counts, or a class for expanded clones, and some rows have none.

TRBD1	TRBV19	-	16	TRBJ1-5	TGTGCCAGTAGTATGGGGACAGGGTATGGCAATCAGCCCCAGCATTTT	CASSMGTGYGNQPQHF
-	TRBV7-9	-	17	TRBJ2-3	TGTGCCAGCAGCTTAGAAAAACACAGATCTGGCACAGATACGCAGTATTTT	CASSLEKHRSGTDTQYF
-	TRBV5-1	-	17	TRBJ1-2	TGCGCCAGCAGCTTGTGGCCTTGGGTTCAGCGTAACTATGGCTACACCTTC	CASSLWPWVQRNYGYTF
TRBD1	TRBV19	-	14	TRBJ2-7	TGTGCCAGTAGACGGACAGGGCTTCGCCCCGAGCAGTACTTC	CASRRTGLRPEQYF
-	TRBV7-9	many	16	TRBJ1-2	TGTGCCAGCAGCTTAGCCACAGGAAACCTCGTTCATGGCTACACCTTC	CASSLATGNLVHGYTF
TRBD1	TRBV5-4	-	15	TRBJ2-6	TGTGCCAGCAGCCTTAGGGGGCCCGGGGCCAACGTCCTGACTTTC	CASSLRGPGANVLTF
TRBD2	TRBV2	few	15	TRBJ2-5	TGTGCCAGCAGATTAAAGCGGGAGAAGGAGGAGACCCAGTACTTC	CASRLKREKEETQYF
-	TRBV2	-	15	TRBJ1-2	TGTGCCAGCAGTTCCGACCCCCGACTAGACTATGGCTACACCTTC	CASSSDPRLDYGYTF
-	TRBV25-1	-	13	TRBJ1-1	TGTGCCAGCAGTGCACACAGGAACACTGAAGCTTTCTTT	CASSAHRNTEAFF
TRBD2	TRBV5-1	-	18	TRBJ2-7	TGCGCCAGCAGCCCGGGAGGACTAGCGGGGGGAAGCTCCTACGAGCAGTACTTC	CASSPGGLAGGSSYEQYF
-	TRBV15	-	11	TRBJ2-4	TGTGCCGCCCAGCGCCAAAACATTCAGTACTTC	CAAQRQNIQYF
TRBD2	TRBV18	-	15	TRBJ2-7	TGTGCCAGCTCACCGGAGATAGCGGGAATATACGAGCAGTACTTC	CASSPEIAGIYEQYF
-	TRBV12-1	-	18	TRBJ2-2	TGTGCCAGCAGCGTACCAACACTACAGGGTAGGGGCACCGGGGAGCTGTTTTTT	CASSVPTLQGRGTGELFF
-	TRBV10-2	-	11	TRBJ2-1	TGCGCCAGCAGCCCATACAATGAGCAGTTCTTC	CASSPYNEQFF
TRBD2	TRBV2	once	15	TRBJ2-3	TGTGCCAGCGGGGAAACTAGCGGAACGACAGATACGCAGTATTTT	CASGETSGTTDTQYF
TRBD1	TRBV28	-	14	TRBJ1-6	TGTGCCAGCACATACGACAGGGGTAATTCACCCCTCCACTTT	CASTYDRGNSPLHF
-	TRBV7-9	-	14	TRBJ1-6	TGTGCCAGCAGCCTCAGACAGACTAATTCACCCCTCCACTTT	CASSLRQTNSPLHF
TRBD1	TRBV29-1	-	15	TRBJ2-7	TGCAGCGTTGATTCCGGGACAGGGACCTCCTACGAGCAGTACTTC	CSVDSGTGTSYEQYF
-	TRBV19	-	14	TRBJ2-3	TGTGCCAGTAGCCCCAGATATTTCATAGATACGCAGTATTTT	CASSPRYFIDTQYF
-	TRBV6-5	-	16	TRBJ1-2	TGTGCCAGCAGTTACTCGATAATCAGCGGGGGCTATGGCTACACCTTC	CASSYSIISGGYGYTF
-	TRBV4-1	-	14	TRBJ2-7	TGCGCCAGCAGCCAGGAAGGGGCTTCCTACGAGCAGTACTTC	CASSQEGASYEQYF
-	TRBV29-1	-	13	TRBJ2-3	TGCAGCGTTGTCGGGGGTAGCACAGATACGCAGTATTTT	CSVVGGSTDTQYF
TRBD2	TRBV7-3	-	13	TRBJ2-1	TGTGCCAGCAGCTTAGCGGGGGGGCATGAGCAGTTCTTC	CASSLAGGHEQFF
TRBD1	TRBV7-6	-	16	TRBJ2-7	TGTGCCAGCAGCCTAATAGGGGGACAGGTTTCCTACGAGCAGTACTTC	CASSLIGGQVSYEQYF
TRBD2	TRBV3-1/TRBV3-2	few	12	TRBJ2-7	TGTGCCAGCAGCCAAGATCGGGGGGTTCAGTACTTC	CASSQDRGVQYF
TRBD2	TRBV7-2	-	15	TRBJ2-1	TGTGCCAGCAGCTTAGTAACTAGCGGGAGTAATGAGCAGTTCTTC	CASSLVTSGSNEQFF
-	TRBV28	-	12	TRBJ2-7	TGTGCCAGCAGTTTATCAACCTACGAGCAGTACTTC	CASSLSTYEQYF
TRBD2	TRBV11-2	-	16	TRBJ2-4	TGTGCCAGCAGCTTAGTCTTTGCGAGGGGAGGGCACATTCAGTACTTC	CASSLVFARGGHIQYF
-	TRBV2	-	11	TRBJ2-7	TGTGCCAGCAGTACAGCCTACGAGCAGTACTTC	CASSTAYEQYF
-	TRBV6-4	-	16	TRBJ2-1	TGTGCCAGCAGTGACTCCGGGATCCCTTGGCGCCATGAGCAGTTCTTC	CASSDSGIPWRHEQFF
-	TRBV9	-	13	TRBJ2-7	TGTGCCAGCAGCGTAGATGGGGACAACGAGCAGTACTTC	CASSVDGDNEQYF
-	TRBV20-1	-	12	TRBJ2-1	TGCAGTGCTAGTATAGGGGGCAATGAGCAGTTCTTC	CSASIGGNEQFF
-	TRBV6-6	many	11	TRBJ1-5	TGTGCCAGCAGCCAAGTCGGGCCCCAGCATTTT	CASSQVGPQHF
-	TRBV19	once	15	TRBJ2-7	TGTGCCAGTACGAAGTCGGCGGCAAGCTCCTACGAGCAGTACTTC	CASTKSAASSYEQYF
-	TRBV3-1/TRBV3-2	-	14	TRBJ1-5	TGTGCCAGCAGCCAATCCCTTCCCAATCAGCCCCAGCATTTT	CASSQSLPNQPQHF
-	TRBV7-9	once	14	TRBJ1-2	TGTGCCAGCAGCTTCGGATCGACAGGCTCGGCCACCACCTTC	CASSFGSTGSATTF
-	TRBV6-5	-	14	TRBJ2-7	TGTGCCAGTTTATTTCAGCGGGCCTCCTACGAGCAGTACTTC	CASLFQRASYEQYF
TRBD1	TRBV5-1	-	15	TRBJ1-2	TGCGCCAGCAGCCCTATGGGACAGGGCAGCTATGGCTACACCTTC	CASSPMGQGSYGYTF
TRBD1	TRBV9	once	14	TRBJ1-2	TGTGCCAGCAGCGTCGACGACAGGGGATTGGGCTACACCTTC	CASSVDDRGLGYTF
-	TRBV19	once	15	TRBJ2-7	TGTGCCAGTACTATAGATGGCAGGGGCTCCTACGAGCAGTACTTC	CASTIDGRGSYEQYF
-	TRBV7-3	-	13	TRBJ2-2	TGTGCCAGCAGCCTTACGTCGGGCGGGGAGCTGTTTTTT	CASSLTSGGELFF
-	TRBV10-3	-	13	TRBJ2-7	TGTGCCATCAAAAAAGGGGACTCCTACGAGCAGTACTTC	CAIKKGDSYEQYF